This TCR beta chain was identified in a study of shared clonotypes between healthy human individuals. Per germline, CDR1 MNHNS and CDR2 SASEGT. V dropped 8 bases and J dropped 2; count of bases not matched to a gene: 4. This CDR3 is 13 amino acids long. Generated by immunoSEQ multiplex PCR, the TCRdb table keeps only in-frame clones and is missing some. The sample contains roughly 1,600,000 clones, less than 99% of which appear only once. Material for sequencing was naive CD4+ T cells sorted from blood. As for subset: CD45RA+ positively selected. The rearrangement joins TRBV6-1 to TRBJ2-7; TRBD1 matches at 9 bases. The clonotype originates from a man aged 30 to 39 in good health. This CDR3 is CASENRGPYEQYF. The CDR3 coding sequence is TGTGCCAGCGAAAACAGGGGGCCCTACGAGCAGTACTTC.